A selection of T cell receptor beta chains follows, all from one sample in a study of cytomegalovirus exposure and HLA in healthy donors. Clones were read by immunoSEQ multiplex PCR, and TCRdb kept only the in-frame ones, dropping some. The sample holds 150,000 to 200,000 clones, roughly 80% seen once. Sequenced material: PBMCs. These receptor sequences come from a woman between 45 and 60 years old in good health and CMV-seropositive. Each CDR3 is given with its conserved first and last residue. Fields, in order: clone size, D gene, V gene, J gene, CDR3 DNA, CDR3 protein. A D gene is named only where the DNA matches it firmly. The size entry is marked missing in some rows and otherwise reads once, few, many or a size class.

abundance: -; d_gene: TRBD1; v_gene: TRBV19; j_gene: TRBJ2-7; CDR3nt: TGTGCCAGTAGTATATCGGACAGGGGTTCCTACGAGCAGTACTTC; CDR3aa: CASSISDRGSYEQYF
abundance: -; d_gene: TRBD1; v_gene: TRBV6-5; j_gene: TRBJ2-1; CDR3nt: TGTGCCAGCAGCGACAGGGCCTACTACAATGAGCAGTTCTTC; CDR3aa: CASSDRAYYNEQFF
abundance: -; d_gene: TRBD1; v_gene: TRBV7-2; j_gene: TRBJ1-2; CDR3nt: TGTGCCAGCAGCTTGACAGGGGGGGATGGCTACACCTTC; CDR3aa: CASSLTGGDGYTF
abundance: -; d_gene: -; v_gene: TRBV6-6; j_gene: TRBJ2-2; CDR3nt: TGTGCCAGCAGCTGGGGACAGAACACCGGGGAGCTGTTTTTT; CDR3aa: CASSWGQNTGELFF
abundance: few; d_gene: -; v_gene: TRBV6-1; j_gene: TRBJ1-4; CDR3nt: TGTGCCAGCAGTGAAAGCAGGCTGAGTGAAAAACTGTTTTTT; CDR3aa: CASSESRLSEKLFF
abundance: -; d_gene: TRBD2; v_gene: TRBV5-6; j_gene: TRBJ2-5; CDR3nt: TGTGCCAGCAGCCCGGGAGGCAGTCAGCCGGGTAGTGCCCAGTACTTC; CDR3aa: CASSPGGSQPGSAQYF
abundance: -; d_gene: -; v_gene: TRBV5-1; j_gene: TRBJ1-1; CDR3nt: TGCGCCAGCGCCCCTTTAGGGGGAAGGACTGAGGCTTTCTTT; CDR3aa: CASAPLGGRTEAFF
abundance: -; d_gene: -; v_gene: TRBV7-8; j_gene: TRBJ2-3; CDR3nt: TGTGCCAGCAGCTTAGGCCCTAGCGGCACAGATACGCAGTATTTT; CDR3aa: CASSLGPSGTDTQYF
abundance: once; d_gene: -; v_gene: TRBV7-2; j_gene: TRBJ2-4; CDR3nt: TGTGCCAGCAGCTTAGAATTGGGGCCCAAAAACATTCAGTACTTC; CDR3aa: CASSLELGPKNIQYF
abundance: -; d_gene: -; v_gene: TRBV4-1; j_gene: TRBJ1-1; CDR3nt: TGCGCCAGCAGCCCTCGGACAGCAGTTAACACTGAAGCTTTCTTT; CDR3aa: CASSPRTAVNTEAFF
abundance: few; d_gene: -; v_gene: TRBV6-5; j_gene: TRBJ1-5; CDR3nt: TGTGCCAGCAGACAGGGAAACGATCAGCCCCAGCATTTT; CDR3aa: CASRQGNDQPQHF
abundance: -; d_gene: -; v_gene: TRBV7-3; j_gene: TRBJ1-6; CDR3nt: TGTGCCAGCAGCCTTGATTCACTAAATTCACCCCTCCACTTT; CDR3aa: CASSLDSLNSPLHF
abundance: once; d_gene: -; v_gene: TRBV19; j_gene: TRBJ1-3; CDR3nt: TGTGCCAGTAGGTCACCGGGGTTATCTGGAAACACCATATATTTT; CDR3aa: CASRSPGLSGNTIYF
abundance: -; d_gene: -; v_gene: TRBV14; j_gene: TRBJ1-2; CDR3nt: TGTGCCAGCAGCCAAGATTGGACAGCCAACTATGGCTACACCTTC; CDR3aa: CASSQDWTANYGYTF
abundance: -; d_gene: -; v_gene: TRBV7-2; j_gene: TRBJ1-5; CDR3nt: TGTGCCAGCAGCTTAGGCGGGAGGGATCAGCCCCAGCATTTT; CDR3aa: CASSLGGRDQPQHF
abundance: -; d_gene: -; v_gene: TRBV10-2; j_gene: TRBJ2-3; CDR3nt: TGCGCCAGCAGGCTAGGTTCCACCAGCACAGATACGCAGTATTTT; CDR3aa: CASRLGSTSTDTQYF
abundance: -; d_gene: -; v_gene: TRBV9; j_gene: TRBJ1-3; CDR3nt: TGTGCCAGCAGCGTAGAATCTGGGGGCGGAAACACCATATATTTT; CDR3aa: CASSVESGGGNTIYF
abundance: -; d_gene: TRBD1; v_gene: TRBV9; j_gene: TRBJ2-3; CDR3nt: TGTGCCAGCAGCCCTCGACAGGGTTCCTCAGATACGCAGTATTTT; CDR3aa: CASSPRQGSSDTQYF
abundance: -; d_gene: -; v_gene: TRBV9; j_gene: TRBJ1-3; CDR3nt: TGTGCCAGCAGGGGGGCCGGAAACACCATATATTTT; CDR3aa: CASRGAGNTIYF
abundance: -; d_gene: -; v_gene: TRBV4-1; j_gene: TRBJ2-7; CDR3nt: TGTGCCAGCAGCCAGGAACTAGACTTAAACTCCTACGAGCAGTACTTC; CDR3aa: CASSQELDLNSYEQYF
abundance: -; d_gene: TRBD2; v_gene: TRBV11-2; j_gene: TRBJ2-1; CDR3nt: TGTGCCAGCAGCACCACTCTAGCGGGGGTCAATGAGCAGTTCTTC; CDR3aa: CASSTTLAGVNEQFF
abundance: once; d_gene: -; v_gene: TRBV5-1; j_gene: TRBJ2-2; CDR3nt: TGCGCCAGCAGCTCAAGCGGCAGGAACACCGGGGAGCTGTTTTTT; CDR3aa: CASSSSGRNTGELFF
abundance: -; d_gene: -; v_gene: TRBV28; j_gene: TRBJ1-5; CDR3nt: TGTGCCAGCAGTTTATCCGGCAGGGCAGGGCAGCCCCAGCATTTT; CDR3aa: CASSLSGRAGQPQHF